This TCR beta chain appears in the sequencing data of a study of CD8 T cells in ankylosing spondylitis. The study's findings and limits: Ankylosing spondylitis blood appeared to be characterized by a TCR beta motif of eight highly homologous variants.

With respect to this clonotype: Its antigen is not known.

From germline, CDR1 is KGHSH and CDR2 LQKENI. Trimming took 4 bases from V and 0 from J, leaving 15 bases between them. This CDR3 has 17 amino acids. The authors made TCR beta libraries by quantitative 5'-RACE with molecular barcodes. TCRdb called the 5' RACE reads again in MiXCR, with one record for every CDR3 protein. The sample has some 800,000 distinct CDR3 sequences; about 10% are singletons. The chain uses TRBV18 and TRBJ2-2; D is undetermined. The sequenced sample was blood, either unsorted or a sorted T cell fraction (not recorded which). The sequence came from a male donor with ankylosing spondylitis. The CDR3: CASSRQVGSSNTGELFF. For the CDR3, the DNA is TGTGCCAGCTCACGGCAAGTGGGCAGTTCGAACACCGGGGAGCTGTTTTTT.